This TCR beta chain was obtained from a study of shared clonotypes between healthy human individuals. Repertoires were generated with immunoSEQ multiplex PCR, while TCRdb's copy carries only in-frame clones and drops some. The sample holds a few million clones, about 90% seen once. Germline-derived CDR1 and CDR2 are SGHRS and YFSETQ. The ends were cut back, 3 bases at V and 4 bases at J, with 16 bases in the middle. The CDR3 consists of 15 residues. Sequences were obtained from naive CD4+ T cells from PBMCs. Subset described: CD45RA+ positively selected. The clonotype originates from a man younger than 35 in good health. Some clones in this sample may be carry-over from other donors' samples. V gene TRBV5-1 combines with J gene TRBJ1-1; possibly TRBD1 for D (6 bases). CDR3 in amino acids: CASSWGVQGSTEAFF. CDR3 DNA sequence: TGCGCCAGCAGCTGGGGGGTACAGGGTTCCACTGAAGCTTTCTTT.